This T cell receptor (beta chain) was sequenced in a study of blood T cell repertoires in COVID-19. Study summary: Samples taken during acute and convalescent COVID-19 were collected in the United States, Italy and Spain. PBMCs, B-cell-depleted T cells, or T cells were the source of the cDNA or gDNA that made up the material.

Data came from immunoSEQ multiplex PCR; TCRdb stores just in-frame clones and leaves some out. The sample lists roughly 26,000 clones; about 92% were seen once. Per the germline V gene, CDR1 is SGHAT and CDR2 is FQNNGV. V trimming: 3 bases; J trimming: 7 bases; junction bases outside the gene matches: 4. The CDR3 extends over 15 amino acids. Sequencing was done on a sample of peripheral blood. The chain is built from TRBV11-2 and TRBJ1-6; 9 nucleotides align to TRBD1. This clonotype originated in a human donor in a cohort sampled during active COVID-19. CDR3 protein: CASSFGGTGNSPLHF. DNA of the CDR3: TGTGCCAGCAGCTTCGGCGGGACAGGGAATTCACCCCTCCACTTT.